This T cell receptor (beta chain) was retrieved from a study of blood T cell repertoires in COVID-19. In the study overall: Specimens from acute and convalescent COVID-19 originated in the United States, Italy and Spain. Sources were T cells, B-cell-depleted T cells, or PBMCs; the material itself was cDNA or gDNA.

CDR1 KGHSH and CDR2 LQKENI come from the germline V gene. Unmatched junction bases numbered 5, after V lost 4 bases and J lost 6 bases. The CDR3 totals 14 residues. Authors' analysis steps: Reference gene primers were amplified, and this amplification served to estimate nucleated cell counts. Produced via immunoSEQ multiplex PCR; TCRdb's table is partial and in-frame only. Clone size and V and J calls were adopted from that table, with D and trimming inferred from the DNA. The table records about 210,000 clones, about 89% of them present only once. Material: peripheral blood. The J gene is TRBJ2-3, the V gene TRBV18; 9 nucleotides align to TRBD1. This clonotype was obtained from a woman in her thirties or forties with acute or convalescent COVID-19. CDR3: CASSRGQGIDTQYF. The CDR3 nucleotides read TGTGCCAGCTCACGGGGACAGGGAATCGATACGCAGTATTTT.